A single sample is the source of the 31 T cell receptor beta chains below, sequenced in a study of blood T cell repertoires in COVID-19. Clones were read by immunoSEQ multiplex PCR, and TCRdb kept only the in-frame ones, dropping some. Counted here are over 150,000 clones, approximately 88% occurring once; the ten biggest clones make up 3.2%. Input material: PBMCs or T cells enriched from blood (not recorded which). Receptors were obtained from a woman in her 30s who had recovered from COVID-19.

The V gene is TRBV3-1 (or the pseudogene TRBV3-2), the J gene TRBJ2-2, with D possibly matching TRBD2 (5 bases). The germline V gene has CDR1 LGHDT and CDR2 YNNKEL (reference sequence). The ends were cut back, 0 bases at V and 4 bases at J, with 12 bases in the middle. The CDR3 length is 16 residues. CDR3 sequence (DNA): TGTGCCAGCAGCCAAGATGCGGGCATACTCACCGGGGAGCTGTTTTTT. This encodes CASSQDAGILTGELFF.

CDR3: CASSQQDRAGEKLFF. The CDR3 region has the DNA TGTGCCAGCAGCCAGCAGGACAGGGCGGGGGAAAAACTGTTTTTT. The chain has TRBV4-2 and TRBJ1-4; 8 positions agree with TRBD1. The V gene's germline CDR1 is LGHNA and CDR2 YNFKEQ. The V gene end was trimmed by 3 bases and the J gene end by 8 bases; junction bases not matched to a gene: 8. The CDR3 length is 15 residues.

This chain joins TRBV18 and TRBJ1-1; D gene ambiguous. This CDR3 has 15 amino acids. Germline V gene lookup returns CDR1 KGHSH and CDR2 LQKENI. Between the trimmed V and J ends, which lost 1 base and 7 bases, there was a span of 16 bases. CDR3 nucleotide sequence: TGTGCCAGCTCACCACTAGACGGAGGTGTTTTTGAAGCTTTCTTT. It codes for CASSPLDGGVFEAFF.

In this sample, this clone turned up a few times. V usage is TRBV5-6 and J usage is TRBJ2-5, with 8 bases identical to TRBD2. The CDR3 length is 17 residues. Unmatched junction bases numbered 11, after V lost 2 bases and J lost 2 bases. Germline V gives CDR1 SGHDT, CDR2 YYEEEE. The CDR3 region is CASSLITQRELQETQYF. CDR3 DNA sequence: TGTGCCAGCAGCTTAATTACTCAGCGGGAGTTACAAGAGACCCAGTACTTC.

The chain recombines TRBV6-1 with TRBJ2-1, with 8 bases identical to TRBD1. CDR3 length: 16 residues. The V gene's germline CDR1 is MNHNS and CDR2 SASEGT. Trimming at V came to 2 bases and at J to 1 base, leaving 4 bases not matched to a gene. CDR3 amino acids: CASSEHRQGSYNEQFF. CDR3 DNA sequence: TGTGCCAGCAGTGAACATCGACAGGGGTCCTACAATGAGCAGTTCTTC.

The rearrangement uses TRBV24-1 and TRBJ2-3; no reliable D call. Deletions cut 5 bases from V and 1 base from J, with 6 bases between. The CDR3 extends over 13 amino acids. CDR1 KGHDR and CDR2 SFDVKD come from the germline V gene. The CDR3 region is CATSGSGTDTQYF. CDR3 nucleotides: TGTGCCACCAGTGGCTCGGGCACAGATACGCAGTATTTT.

J is TRBJ1-3 and V is TRBV7-9, with unresolved D. The length of the CDR3 is 14 residues. Trimming stripped 5 bases from V and 0 bases from J, with 8 bases between. The germline V gene encodes CDR1 SEHNR and CDR2 FQNEAQ (reference sequence). The CDR3 coding sequence is TGTGCCAGCAGCCCGGAGAGCTCTGGAAACACCATATATTTT. As protein: CASSPESSGNTIYF.

V gene TRBV6-5 combines with J gene TRBJ1-1; 11 bases are shared with TRBD1. The CDR3 runs to 13 residues. V lost 7 bases and J lost 11; bases outside the gene matches: 9. Germline CDR1 is MNHEY and CDR2 is SVGAGI. Here the CDR3 reads CASTPGQGGKAFF. In DNA, the CDR3 is TGTGCCAGCACCCCGGGACAGGGGGGGAAGGCTTTCTTT.

The chain employs TRBV5-4 and TRBJ1-1; no reliable D call. The CDR3 runs 14 residues. V was shortened by 7 bases and J by 0 bases, with 13 bases between the two germline ends. Germline V gene lookup returns CDR1 SGHNT and CDR2 YYREEE (reference sequence). For the CDR3, the DNA is TGTGCCAGCCGCTATGGCCCGTTGAACACTGAAGCTTTCTTT. It yields the protein CASRYGPLNTEAFF.

The chain recombines TRBV11-2 with TRBJ1-2; TRBD1 agrees at 7 bases. In germline, CDR1 is SGHAT, CDR2 FQNNGV. The CDR3 contains 17 residues. V lost 2 bases and J lost 0; bases outside the gene matches: 9. Here the CDR3 DNA reads TGTGCCAGCAGCTTAACAGGTTGGGACAGCCCTAACTATGGCTACACCTTC. Translated, it gives CASSLTGWDSPNYGYTF.

The chain links TRBV6-1 to TRBJ1-4, with D uncertain. The CDR3 spans 17 residues. The ends were cut back, 0 bases at V and 8 bases at J, with 19 bases in the middle. CDR1 and CDR2 (germline): MNHNS, SASEGT. The CDR3: CASSEATRGFIGEKLFF. The CDR3 bases are TGTGCCAGCAGTGAAGCTACTCGGGGTTTTATAGGAGAAAAACTGTTTTTT.

The CDR3 DNA reads as TGTGCCAGCTCGTTCGCGGCGGGCGGCTCCTACGAGCAGTACTTC. Its translation: CASSFAAGGSYEQYF. The J gene is TRBJ2-7, the V gene TRBV18; a possible D gene is TRBD2 (5 bases). Per germline, CDR1 KGHSH and CDR2 LQKENI. This CDR3 has 15 amino acids. Trimming cost V 6 bases and J 0 bases, with 15 bases left between them. Together with reference TRBV18 and TRBJ2-7, the CDR3 gives the full variable domain: NAGVMQNPRHLVRRRGQEARLRCSPMKGHSHVYWYRQLPEEGLKFMVYLQKENIIDESGMPKERFSAEFPKEGPSILRIQQVVRGDSAAYFCASSFAAGGSYEQYFGPGTRLTVT.

This clone was seen only once. The chain combines TRBV28 with TRBJ1-5; D perhaps matches TRBD1 (6 bases). CDR1 is MDHEN and CDR2 is SYDVKM in the germline V gene. There are 14 residues in the CDR3. V was pared by 7 bases and J by 7 bases, with 17 bases between. CDR3 nucleotides: TGTGCCAGCAAGAGGGGGGGGCGCGGACAGCCCCAGCATTTT. The encoded protein is CASKRGGRGQPQHF. Looking up the rest from reference TRBV28 and TRBJ1-5 gives the full variable domain: DVKVTQSSRYLVKRTGEKVFLECVQDMDHENMFWYRQDPGLGLRLIYFSYDVKMKEKGDIPEGYSVSREKKERFSLILESASTNQTSMYLCASKRGGRGQPQHFGDGTRLSIL.

This chain uses TRBV4-1 with TRBJ1-6, with D hard to call. The germline V and J ends were trimmed by 1 base and 11 bases, with 9 bases remaining between them. CDR1 and CDR2 from the germline V gene are MGHRA and YSYEKL. CDR3 length: 13 residues. The CDR3 DNA reads as TGCGCCAGCAGCCAAGTCCGGGGTACACCCCTCCACTTT. This translates into CASSQVRGTPLHF.

V and J are TRBV3-1 (or the pseudogene TRBV3-2) and TRBJ2-7, with D maybe TRBD1 (5 bases). V lost 4 bases to trimming and J lost 5 bases, with 12 bases between them. The germline V gene has CDR1 LGHDT and CDR2 YNNKEL (reference sequence). This CDR3 is 13 amino acids long. CDR3 sequence (DNA): TGTGCCAGCAGCCTCCCGGACAACGACGAGCAGTACTTC. Translating it yields CASSLPDNDEQYF.

The CDR3 sequence is CASASLSTAHLDHGYTF. The CDR3 region has the DNA TGTGCCAGCGCTTCTCTCTCGACAGCTCACCTCGACCATGGCTACACCTTC. The chain is built from TRBV9 and TRBJ1-2, with D possibly being TRBD1 (5 bases). The CDR3 loop spans 17 amino acids. Trimming took off 7 bases at V and 6 bases at J, with 28 bases between the two ends. Germline V CDR1 and CDR2: SGDLS, YYNGEE.

V gene TRBV27 combines with J gene TRBJ2-7, with 9 bases fitting TRBD2. The CDR3 runs to 15 residues. V dropped 2 bases and J dropped 3; count of bases not matched to a gene: 5. CDR1 and CDR2 (germline): MNHEY, SMNVEV (reference sequence). The CDR3 region is CASSLRIAGVYEQYV. As DNA, the CDR3 is TGTGCCAGCAGTTTAAGGATAGCGGGGGTCTACGAGCAGTACGTC.

The rearrangement uses TRBV6-6 and TRBJ1-2; TRBD1 matches 9 bases. The CDR3 totals 15 residues. V trimming: 4 bases; J trimming: 7 bases; junction bases outside the gene matches: 10. The V gene's germline CDR1 is MNHNY and CDR2 SVGAGI (reference sequence). DNA for the CDR3: TGTGCCAGCAGTTCCTCCGGACAGGGGACGGTTGGCTACACCTTC. It yields the protein CASSSSGQGTVGYTF.

The CDR3 reads CASNVPGSGANVLTF. CDR3 nucleotides: TGTGCCAGTAACGTCCCCGGCTCTGGGGCCAACGTCCTGACTTTC. This chain joins TRBV19 and TRBJ2-6; no firm D call. The V and J ends lost 7 bases and 0 bases respectively, with 10 bases between them. This CDR3 spans 15 amino acids. Per germline, CDR1 LNHDA and CDR2 SQIVND (reference sequence).

The chain is built from TRBV19 and TRBJ1-4; 10 bases align to TRBD1. After removal of 4 bases from V and 0 bases from J, the junction contained 2 bases not matched to a gene. CDR1 and CDR2 from the germline V gene are LNHDA and SQIVND (reference sequence). The CDR3 extends over 16 amino acids. The DNA for the CDR3 is TGTGCCAGTAGTAGGGGACAGGGGCCAACTAATGAAAAACTGTTTTTT. This sequence encodes CASSRGQGPTNEKLFF. Complete variable domain (other parts from reference TRBV19 and TRBJ1-4): DGGITQSPKYLFRKEGQNVTLSCEQNLNHDAMYWYRQDPGQGLRLIYYSQIVNDFQKGDIAEGYSVSREKKESFPLTVTSAQKNPTAFYLCASSRGQGPTNEKLFFGSGTQLSVL.

V is TRBV7-8 and J is TRBJ1-2; no firm D call. CDR3 length: 14 amino acids. Germline V gene sequence: CDR1 SGHVS, CDR2 FQNEAQ. The V end was cut by 6 bases, the J end by 8 bases, with 19 bases between. CDR3 bases: TGTGCCAGCAGTCGAGGAGGGAGCTTTAAAGGCTACACCTTC. Translation gives CASSRGGSFKGYTF.

This clone was counted a single time. V and J are TRBV28 and TRBJ1-1; D is unresolved. CDR1 and CDR2 (germline): MDHEN, SYDVKM. CDR3 size: 13 residues. Trimming removed 6 bases at V and 1 base at J, with 9 bases between. The CDR3 DNA sequence: TGTGCCAGCAGCCGTACACGGAACACTGAAGCTTTCTTT. As protein: CASSRTRNTEAFF.

V usage is TRBV6-2 or TRBV6-3 and J usage is TRBJ1-3; D is possibly TRBD1 (6 bases). Trimming took off 2 bases at V and 0 bases at J, with 11 bases between the two ends. This CDR3 spans 16 amino acids. Germline V CDR1 and CDR2: MNHEY, SVGEGT. The CDR3 DNA reads as TGTGCCAGCAGTTACGATAACAGGGCCTCTGGAAACACCATATATTTT. Translation gives CASSYDNRASGNTIYF.

The chain employs TRBV9 and TRBJ2-7; weak D call: TRBD2 (5 bases). Per germline, CDR1 SGDLS and CDR2 YYNGEE. The CDR3 runs 14 residues. V dropped 4 bases and J dropped 6 bases, with 17 bases sitting between them. As DNA, the CDR3 is TGTGCCAGCAGCTGGGATCTGGGAGTTCGCGAGCAGTACTTC. This codes for CASSWDLGVREQYF.

The V and J genes are TRBV27 and TRBJ1-5; 7 nucleotides align to TRBD1. This CDR3 has 16 amino acids. The trim removed 5 bases at V and 0 bases at J, leaving 7 bases unmatched. Germline CDR1 and CDR2: MNHEY and SMNVEV (reference sequence). CDR3 coding DNA: TGTGCCAGCAGTAAATCGGGACAGAATAGCAATCAGCCCCAGCATTTT. Translation gives CASSKSGQNSNQPQHF.

This chain joins TRBV9 and TRBJ2-3; 7 bases are a match to TRBD2. The V and J ends lost 4 bases and 0 bases, in that order; junction bases with no gene match: 8. Germline V CDR1 and CDR2: SGDLS, YYNGEE. The length of the CDR3 is 16 residues. The CDR3 sequence: CASSHHLAESTDTQYF. CDR3 sequence (DNA): TGTGCCAGCAGCCATCACCTAGCGGAGAGCACAGATACGCAGTATTTT. The full variable domain, with the rest looked up from reference TRBV9 and TRBJ2-3, is DSGVTQTPKHLITATGQRVTLRCSPRSGDLSVYWYQQSLDQGLQFLIQYYNGEERAKGNILERFSAQQFPDLHSELNLSSLELGDSALYFCASSHHLAESTDTQYFGPGTRLTVL.

The V gene is TRBV12-5, the J gene TRBJ2-1; no reliable D call. Germline CDR1 reads LGHNT; CDR2 reads FRNRAP. Trimming took 5 bases from V and 3 from J, leaving 2 bases between them. This CDR3 region has 11 residues. The CDR3 coding sequence is TGTGCTAGTGGTCACTACAATGAGCAGTTCTTC. This encodes CASGHYNEQFF.

The chain recombines TRBV5-1 with TRBJ1-1; D gene unclear. The CDR3 length is 14 residues. Trimming removed 5 bases from V and 0 bases from J, with 11 bases in between. CDR1 is SGHRS, CDR2 YFSETQ, per germline. In DNA, the CDR3 is TGCGCCAGCAGGGGCGCCGGAATGAACACTGAAGCTTTCTTT. Translation: CASRGAGMNTEAFF. Variable domain in full (rest from reference TRBV5-1 and TRBJ1-1): KAGVTQTPRYLIKTRGQQVTLSCSPISGHRSVSWYQQTPGQGLQFLFEYFSETQRNKGNFPGRFSGRQFSNSRSEMNVSTLELGDSALYLCASRGAGMNTEAFFGQGTRLTVV.

This sequence joins TRBV5-1 and TRBJ2-1; TRBD2 matches at 7 bases. Trimming at V came to 5 bases and at J to 6 bases, leaving 5 bases not matched to a gene. The CDR3 length is 13 residues. Germline V gene sequence: CDR1 SGHRS, CDR2 YFSETQ. The CDR3 loop is CASRKTSSNEQFF. CDR3 bases: TGCGCCAGCAGGAAGACTAGCAGCAATGAGCAGTTCTTC. Using reference TRBV5-1 and TRBJ2-1 for the parts outside the CDR3, the full variable domain is KAGVTQTPRYLIKTRGQQVTLSCSPISGHRSVSWYQQTPGQGLQFLFEYFSETQRNKGNFPGRFSGRQFSNSRSEMNVSTLELGDSALYLCASRKTSSNEQFFGPGTRLTVL.

The chain is built from TRBV5-1 and TRBJ2-3, with D perhaps matching TRBD1 (5 bases). V was clipped by 4 bases and J by 2 bases, with 8 bases between them. The CDR3 length is 13 residues. The germline CDR1 and CDR2 sequences are SGHRS and YFSETQ. The CDR3 reads CASSDSPTDTQYF. The CDR3 nucleotides read TGCGCCAGCAGCGACAGCCCCACAGATACGCAGTATTTT.

The chain joins TRBV11-2 to TRBJ1-4; the match to TRBD1 covers 7 bases. Germline V gene data show CDR1 as SGHAT and CDR2 as FQNNGV. The CDR3 covers 17 residues. Trimming removed 0 bases from V and 4 bases from J; junction bases left unmatched: 8. The CDR3 DNA reads as TGTGCCAGCAGCTTAGAATCGGGACAGCCTTATAATGAAAAACTGTTTTTT. Its protein product is CASSLESGQPYNEKLFF.